The clone carrying this T cell receptor beta chain occurred a few times. These data originate in a study of beta chain features in type 1 diabetes. On the study more broadly: In age, gender and cell yields, patients were similar to healthy donors. Summed over all samples, the examined sorted cells came to under 110,000,000.

The CDR3 runs 17 residues. Germline-derived CDR1 and CDR2 are SGHNT and YYREEE (reference sequence). The V end was cut by 3 bases, the J end by 6 bases, with 23 bases between. Every bit of the isolated RNA underwent reverse transcription, so sequencing read expressed TCRB transcripts. Profiled with immunoSEQ multiplex PCR; TCRdb holds only in-frame clones, not every one. The sample holds hundreds of thousands of clones, roughly 12% seen once. Over 95% purity was reached by all sorted populations. The material sequenced was naive CD4+ T cells from blood. The chain combines TRBV5-4 with TRBJ2-3; tentative D call: TRBD2 (6 bases). This TCR came from a man between 18 and 29 years old in good health. The CDR3 reads CASSSRLRGARGDTQYF. CDR3 coding DNA: TGTGCCAGCAGCTCCCGTCTCCGCGGGGCCCGAGGGGATACGCAGTATTTT.